This T cell receptor beta chain stems from a study of CD8 T cells in Susac syndrome. Concerning this clonotype itself: The junction departs from the called germline gene at one end, perhaps through a read error.

The CD8+ and CD4+ T cells were negatively isolated, with the TEMRA cells enriched by FACS. RNA was extracted with the RNeasy kit, and a quantity of roughly 0.5 to 1 ug was reverse transcribed using random hexamers. Multiplex PCR with immunoSEQ amplified the TCR beta CDR3 across 54 Vbeta and 13 Jbeta. TCRdb analysed the immunoSEQ multiplex PCR reads with MiXCR anew, one entry per CDR3 protein. The sample consists of about 120,000 distinct CDR3 sequences, around 90% of them appearing once. The CDR3 runs 13 residues. Germline assignment: CDR1 SNHLY and CDR2 FYNNEI. The TCR comes from a human donor in good health. The sequencing sample was made of CD4+ T cells from PBMCs. The chain has TRBV2 and TRBJ1-1; D remains unclear. This CDR3 is CANSDGLNTEAFF. The CDR3 coding sequence is TGTGCCAACAGTGATGGGCTGAACACTGAAGCTTTCTTT.